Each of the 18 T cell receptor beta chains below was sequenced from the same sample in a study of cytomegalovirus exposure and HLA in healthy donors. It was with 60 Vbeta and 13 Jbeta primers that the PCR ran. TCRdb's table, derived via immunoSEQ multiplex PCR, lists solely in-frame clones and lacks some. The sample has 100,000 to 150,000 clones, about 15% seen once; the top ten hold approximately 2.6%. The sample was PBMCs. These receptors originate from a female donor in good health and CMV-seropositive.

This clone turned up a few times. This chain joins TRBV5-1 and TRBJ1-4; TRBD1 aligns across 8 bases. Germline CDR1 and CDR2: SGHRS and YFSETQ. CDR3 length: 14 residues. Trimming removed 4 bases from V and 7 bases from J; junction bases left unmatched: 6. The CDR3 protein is CASSRGQGREKLFF. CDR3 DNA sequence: TGCGCCAGCAGCAGAGGACAGGGCCGTGAAAAACTGTTTTTT.

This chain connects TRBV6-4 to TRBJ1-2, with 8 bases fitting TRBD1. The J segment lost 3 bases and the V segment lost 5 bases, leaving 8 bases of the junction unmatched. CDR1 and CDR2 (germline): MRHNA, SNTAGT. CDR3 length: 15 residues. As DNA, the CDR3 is TGTGCCAGCAGTCTGACCGGGACAGGTGACTATGGCTACACCTTC. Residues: CASSLTGTGDYGYTF.

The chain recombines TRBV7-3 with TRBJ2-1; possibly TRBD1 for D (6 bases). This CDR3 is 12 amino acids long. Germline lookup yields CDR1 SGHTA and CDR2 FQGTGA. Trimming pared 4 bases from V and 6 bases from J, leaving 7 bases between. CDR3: CASSSRGNEQFF. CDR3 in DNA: TGTGCCAGCAGCTCCAGGGGCAATGAGCAGTTCTTC.

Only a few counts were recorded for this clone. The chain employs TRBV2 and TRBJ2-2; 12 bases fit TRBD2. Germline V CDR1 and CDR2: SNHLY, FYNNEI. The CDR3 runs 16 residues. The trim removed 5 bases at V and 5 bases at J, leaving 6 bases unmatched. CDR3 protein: CASSSTSGSSTGELFF. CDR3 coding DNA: TGTGCCAGCAGTTCGACTAGCGGGAGCTCAACCGGGGAGCTGTTTTTT.

CDR3 nucleotides: TGCGCCAGCAGCCCCCACCTAGCGGGAGTCCCAGATACGCAGTATTTT. Its protein product is CASSPHLAGVPDTQYF. V gene TRBV5-1 combines with J gene TRBJ2-3; the match to TRBD2 covers 10 bases. The CDR3 totals 16 residues. V was clipped by 4 bases and J by 4 bases; unmatched bases: 9. Germline V gives CDR1 SGHRS, CDR2 YFSETQ.

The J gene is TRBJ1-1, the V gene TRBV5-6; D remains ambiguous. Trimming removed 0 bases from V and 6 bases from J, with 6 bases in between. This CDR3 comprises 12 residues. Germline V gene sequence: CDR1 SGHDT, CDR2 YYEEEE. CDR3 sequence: CASSLVFAEAFF. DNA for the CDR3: TGTGCCAGCAGCTTGGTCTTTGCTGAAGCTTTCTTT.

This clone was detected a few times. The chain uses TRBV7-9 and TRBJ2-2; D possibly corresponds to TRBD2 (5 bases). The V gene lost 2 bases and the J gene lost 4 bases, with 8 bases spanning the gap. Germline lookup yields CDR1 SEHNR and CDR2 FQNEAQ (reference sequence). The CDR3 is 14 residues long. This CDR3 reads CASSLLASTGELFF. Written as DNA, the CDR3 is TGTGCCAGCAGCTTATTAGCGTCCACCGGGGAGCTGTTTTTT. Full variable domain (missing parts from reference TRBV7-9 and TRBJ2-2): DTGVSQNPRHKITKRGQNVTFRCDPISEHNRLYWYRQTLGQGPEFLTYFQNEAQLEKSRLLSDRFSAERPKGSFSTLEIQRTEQGDSAMYLCASSLLASTGELFFGEGSRLTVL.

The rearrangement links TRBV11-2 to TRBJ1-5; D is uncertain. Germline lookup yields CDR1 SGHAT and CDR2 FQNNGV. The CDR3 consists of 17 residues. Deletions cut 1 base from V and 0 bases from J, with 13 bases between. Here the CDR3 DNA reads TGTGCCAGCAGCTTAGCTGTGGCAGACAATAGCAATCAGCCCCAGCATTTT. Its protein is CASSLAVADNSNQPQHF.

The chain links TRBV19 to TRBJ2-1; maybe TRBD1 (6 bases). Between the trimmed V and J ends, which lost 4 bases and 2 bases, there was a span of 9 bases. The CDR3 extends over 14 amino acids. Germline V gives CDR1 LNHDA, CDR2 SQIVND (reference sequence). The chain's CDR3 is CASSTRGPYNEQFF. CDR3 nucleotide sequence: TGTGCCAGTAGTACCAGGGGCCCCTACAATGAGCAGTTCTTC.

Here the CDR3 DNA reads TGTGCCAGCAGCCCCCGGACTAGCGGGACGAGGACAGATACGCAGTATTTT. Amino acids: CASSPRTSGTRTDTQYF. J is TRBJ2-3 and V is TRBV5-5, with 12 bases that match TRBD2. CDR3 size: 17 residues. Germline CDR1 SGHKS, CDR2 YYEKEE (reference sequence). With 4 bases clipped from V and 3 bases from J, the junction kept 9 bases outside the gene matches.

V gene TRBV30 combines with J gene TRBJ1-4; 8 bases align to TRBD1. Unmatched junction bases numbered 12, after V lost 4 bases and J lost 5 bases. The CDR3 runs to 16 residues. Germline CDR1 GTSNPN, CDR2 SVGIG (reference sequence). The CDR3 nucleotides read TGTGCCTGGACTGCCCTACTGGGACAGGCAAATGAAAAACTGTTTTTT. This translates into CAWTALLGQANEKLFF.

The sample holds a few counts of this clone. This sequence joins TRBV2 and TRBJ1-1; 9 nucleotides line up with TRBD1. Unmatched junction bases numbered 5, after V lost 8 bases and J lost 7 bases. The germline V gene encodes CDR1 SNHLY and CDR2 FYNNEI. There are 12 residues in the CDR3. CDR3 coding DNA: TGTGCCAGCTCCCTGGACAGGGGTGAAGCTTTCTTT. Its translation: CASSLDRGEAFF.

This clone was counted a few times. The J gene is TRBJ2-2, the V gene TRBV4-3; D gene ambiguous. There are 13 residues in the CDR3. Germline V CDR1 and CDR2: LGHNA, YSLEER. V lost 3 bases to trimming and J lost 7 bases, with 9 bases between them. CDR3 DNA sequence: TGCGCCAGCAGCCAGACTTTGGGCGGGGAGCTGTTTTTT. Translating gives CASSQTLGGELFF.

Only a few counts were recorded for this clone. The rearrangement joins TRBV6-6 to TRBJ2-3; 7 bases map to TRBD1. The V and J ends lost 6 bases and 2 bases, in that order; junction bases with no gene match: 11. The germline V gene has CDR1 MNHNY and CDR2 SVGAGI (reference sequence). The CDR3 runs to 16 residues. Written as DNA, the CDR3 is TGTGCCAGCAGGATGGGACAGTTCGTTACCACAGATACGCAGTATTTT. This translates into CASRMGQFVTTDTQYF.

CDR3 sequence reads: CASSRGWKTGALSEQYF. Written as DNA, the CDR3 is TGCGCCAGCAGCCGGGGATGGAAGACAGGGGCGCTCAGCGAGCAGTACTTC. The chain is built from TRBV4-3 and TRBJ2-7; 8 bases map to TRBD1. V lost 4 bases to trimming and J lost 6 bases; unmatched junction nucleotides: 17. CDR1 and CDR2 from the germline V gene are LGHNA and YSLEER. The CDR3 has 17 amino acids.

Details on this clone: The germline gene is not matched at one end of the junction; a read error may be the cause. CDR3 sequence (DNA): TGTGCCAGCAGCCCGGAGTACAGGAACGCTGAAGCTTTCTTT. Residues: CASSPEYRNAEAFF. The chain uses TRBV5-4 and TRBJ1-1; D perhaps matches TRBD1 (5 bases). The CDR3 has 14 amino acids. Germline V gene lookup returns CDR1 SGHNT and CDR2 YYREEE (reference sequence).

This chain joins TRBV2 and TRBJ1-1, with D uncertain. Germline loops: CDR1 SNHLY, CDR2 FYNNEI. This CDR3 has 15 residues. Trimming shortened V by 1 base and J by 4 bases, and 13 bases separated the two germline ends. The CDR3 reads CASSEGPTRGTEAFF. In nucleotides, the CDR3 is TGTGCCAGCAGTGAAGGCCCGACCCGGGGCACTGAAGCTTTCTTT.

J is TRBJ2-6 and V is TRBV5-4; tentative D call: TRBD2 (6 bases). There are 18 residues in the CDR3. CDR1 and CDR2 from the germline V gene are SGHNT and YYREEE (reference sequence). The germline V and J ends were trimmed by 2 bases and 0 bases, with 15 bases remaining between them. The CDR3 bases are TGTGCCAGCAGCTTAGTAAGGGGAGGAAGCTCTGGGGCCAACGTCCTGACTTTC. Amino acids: CASSLVRGGSSGANVLTF. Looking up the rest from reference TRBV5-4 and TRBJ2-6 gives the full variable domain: ETGVTQSPTHLIKTRGQQVTLRCSSQSGHNTVSWYQQALGQGPQFIFQYYREEENGRGNFPPRFSGLQFPNYSSELNVNALELDDSALYLCASSLVRGGSSGANVLTFGAGSRLTVL.